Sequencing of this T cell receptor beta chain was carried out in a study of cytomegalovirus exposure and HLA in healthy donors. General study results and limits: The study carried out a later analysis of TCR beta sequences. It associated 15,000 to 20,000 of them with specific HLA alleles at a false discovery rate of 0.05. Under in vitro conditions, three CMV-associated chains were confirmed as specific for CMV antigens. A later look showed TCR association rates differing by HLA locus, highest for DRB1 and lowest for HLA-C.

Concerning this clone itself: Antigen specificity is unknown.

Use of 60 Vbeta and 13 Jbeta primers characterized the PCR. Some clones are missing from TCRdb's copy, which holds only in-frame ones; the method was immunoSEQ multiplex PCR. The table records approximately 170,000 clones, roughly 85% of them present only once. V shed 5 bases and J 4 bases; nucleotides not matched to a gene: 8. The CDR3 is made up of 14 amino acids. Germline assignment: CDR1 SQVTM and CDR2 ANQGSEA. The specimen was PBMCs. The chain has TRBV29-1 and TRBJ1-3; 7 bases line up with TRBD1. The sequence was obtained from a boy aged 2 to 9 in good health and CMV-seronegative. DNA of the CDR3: TGCAGCGTTCCTGACAGGGCAAAAGGAAACACCATATATTTT. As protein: CSVPDRAKGNTIYF.